This passage covers 23 T cell receptor beta chains from one sample sequenced in a study of CD8 T cells in Susac syndrome. RNA in amounts of roughly 0.45 to 1 ug was reverse transcribed with random hexamers. TCRdb independently ran MiXCR on the immunoSEQ multiplex PCR reads; one entry per CDR3 protein. The sample lists some 100,000 distinct CDR3 sequences, just under 95% occurring once. Input material: CD4+ T cells from PBMCs. The receptor source for this set is a human donor with multiple sclerosis.

This chain joins TRBV5-1 and TRBJ2-7, with TRBD1 matching 8 bases. Trimming cost V 4 bases and J 7 bases; bases outside gene matches: 10. Germline V gene data show CDR1 as SGHRS and CDR2 as YFSETQ. The CDR3 runs 14 residues. The CDR3 DNA sequence: TGCGCCAGCAGCGGCGGGACAGGCGCGCAAGAGCAGTACTTC. It translates to CASSGGTGAQEQYF.

This clonotype occurred once. The chain employs TRBV2 and TRBJ2-2, with D perhaps matching TRBD1 or TRBD2 (6 bases each). The CDR3 is 15 residues long. V was cut by 5 bases and J by 4 bases, with 14 bases left in between. Looked up from germline, CDR1 is SNHLY and CDR2 is FYNNEI. DNA for the CDR3: TGTGCCAGCAGTAGGGGGGCAGGGTTCACCGGGGAGCTGTTTTTT. This codes for CASSRGAGFTGELFF.

This rearrangement joins TRBV6-5 to TRBJ2-3, with 7 bases fitting TRBD2. J was trimmed by 2 bases and V by 7 bases; bases with no gene match: 6. The CDR3 length is 14 residues. The germline V gene encodes CDR1 MNHEY and CDR2 SVGAGI. CDR3 protein: CASKASGVTDTQYF. In DNA, the CDR3 is TGTGCCAGCAAAGCCAGCGGGGTCACAGATACGCAGTATTTT.

The chain carries TRBV3-1 and TRBJ2-6; D is possibly TRBD2 (6 bases). Trimming stripped 1 base from V and 2 bases from J, with 12 bases between. The germline V gene has CDR1 LGHDT and CDR2 YNNKEL (reference sequence). CDR3 length: 17 amino acids. The CDR3 protein is CASSQGRVLAGANVLTF. The CDR3 DNA reads TGTGCCAGCAGCCAAGGGAGGGTCCTCGCTGGGGCCAACGTCCTGACTTTC. The variable domain in full, with the rest retrieved from reference TRBV3-1 and TRBJ2-6, is DTAVSQTPKYLVTQMGNDKSIKCEQNLGHDTMYWYKQDSKKFLKIMFSYNNKELIINETVPNRFSPKSPDKAHLNLHINSLELGDSAVYFCASSQGRVLAGANVLTFGAGSRLTVL.

This clonotype was seen a single time. V gene TRBV11-2 combines with J gene TRBJ2-7; 7 bases align to TRBD1. The CDR3 extends over 15 amino acids. With V trimmed by 3 bases and J by 2 bases, 7 bases remained unmatched. Germline CDR1 and CDR2: SGHAT and FQNNGV. In nucleotides, the CDR3 is TGTGCCAGCAGCTTGCGACAGGGTGGGACCTACGAGCAGTACTTC. The encoded protein is CASSLRQGGTYEQYF.

This clonotype has only one observation. The genes are TRBV12-3 or TRBV12-4 and TRBJ1-1; D remains unclear. V lost 3 bases and J lost 9, with 11 bases in between. This CDR3 has 12 amino acids. The CDR3 DNA reads TGTGCCAGCAGTTTCGCCGGTGGGAAAGCTTTCTTT. It translates to CASSFAGGKAFF.

The table lists this clonotype with a few counts. This chain links TRBV30 with TRBJ2-7, with D possibly matching TRBD1 (5 bases). CDR3 size: 12 residues. Germline V lookup: CDR1 GTSNPN, CDR2 SVGIG (reference sequence). V was pared by 4 bases and J by 0 bases, with 7 bases between. The CDR3 here is CAWMDTSYEQYF. In nucleotides, the CDR3 is TGTGCCTGGATGGACACCTCCTACGAGCAGTACTTC.

The gene calls are TRBV6-6 and TRBJ1-5; D remains unclear. The V gene lost 6 bases and the J gene lost 7 bases, with 13 bases spanning the gap. CDR1 is MNHNY and CDR2 is SVGAGI in the germline V gene (reference sequence). The CDR3 is 13 amino acids. CDR3 sequence: CASSLPGRQPQHF. The DNA of the CDR3 is TGTGCCAGCAGCCTTCCGGGTCGACAGCCCCAGCATTTT.

V gene TRBV19 combines with J gene TRBJ2-3; D is ambiguous. Germline-derived CDR1 and CDR2 are LNHDA and SQIVND (reference sequence). V lost 3 bases to trimming and J lost 2 bases, with 9 bases between them. This CDR3 comprises 14 residues. CDR3 region: CASSIGRDTDTQYF. The CDR3 coding sequence is TGTGCCAGTAGTATTGGAAGGGACACAGATACGCAGTATTTT.

The rearrangement joins TRBV2 to TRBJ1-2, with D unresolved. Germline V lookup: CDR1 SNHLY, CDR2 FYNNEI. The CDR3 sequence is 13 residues long. Trimming took off 4 bases at V and 0 bases at J, with 6 bases between the two ends. The CDR3 sequence: CASSVVANYGYTF. The CDR3 DNA sequence: TGTGCCAGCAGTGTGGTGGCTAACTATGGCTACACCTTC.

The V and J genes are TRBV5-6 and TRBJ1-6; 8 bases map to TRBD1. Per the germline V gene, CDR1 is SGHDT and CDR2 is YYEEEE. V shed 4 bases, J shed 8 bases, and the junction held 5 bases outside the gene matches. CDR3 length: 14 amino acids. The CDR3 spells CASSDGQGYSPLHF. CDR3 nucleotides: TGTGCCAGCAGCGATGGACAGGGTTATTCACCCCTCCACTTT.

This sequence joins TRBV12-3 or TRBV12-4 and TRBJ1-2, with D possibly matching TRBD1 (6 bases). This CDR3 comprises 14 residues. V was cut by 3 bases and J by 8 bases, with 16 bases left in between. CDR3 region: CASSFLGAGLGYTF. CDR3 DNA sequence: TGTGCCAGCAGTTTTCTGGGGGCGGGCCTCGGCTACACCTTC.

The chain carries TRBV4-3 and TRBJ2-3; D may be TRBD1 (5 bases). The assigned J gene may be wrong: the sequence end matches TRBJ1-5 better. Per the germline V gene, CDR1 is LGHNA and CDR2 is YSLEER. The CDR3 is 17 residues long. CDR3 sequence reads: CASSRRWDPWLTDTQHF. The CDR3, as DNA: TGCGCCAGCAGTCGCCGTTGGGACCCTTGGTTGACAGATACGCAGCATTTT.

The chain's CDR3 is CSARDRGAQETQYF. DNA for the CDR3: TGCAGTGCTAGAGATCGAGGGGCACAAGAGACCCAGTACTTC. J is TRBJ2-5 and V is TRBV20-1; D tentatively reads TRBD1 or TRBD2 (5 bases each). CDR1 DFQATT and CDR2 SNEGSKA come from the germline V gene (reference sequence). The V and J ends lost 0 bases and 2 bases respectively, with 10 bases between them. This CDR3 has 14 amino acids.

This clonotype was observed a handful of times. V gene TRBV6-1 combines with J gene TRBJ2-3; no definite D call. CDR1 is MNHNS and CDR2 is SASEGT in the germline V gene. This CDR3 is 12 amino acids long. The V gene lost 5 bases and the J gene lost 2 bases, with 5 bases spanning the gap. CDR3 protein: CASSSDTDTQYF. CDR3 DNA sequence: TGTGCCAGCAGTAGTGACACAGATACGCAGTATTTT.

The V call is TRBV2, the J call TRBJ1-6, with D unclear. V gave up 5 bases and J gave up 3 bases, with 14 bases separating them. Germline-derived CDR1 and CDR2 are SNHLY and FYNNEI. The CDR3 is 16 amino acids. For the CDR3, the DNA is TGTGCCAGCAGTACGATCGGCCCTAACTATAATTCACCCCTCCACTTT. Amino acids: CASSTIGPNYNSPLHF.

The chain recombines TRBV12-3 or TRBV12-4 with TRBJ1-5, with a weak D call TRBD1 (6 bases). This CDR3 has 15 amino acids. The V end lost 5 bases, the J end lost 2 bases, and 13 bases lay between the germline ends. The chain's CDR3 is CASSPTGLGNQPQHF. The DNA of the CDR3 is TGTGCCAGCAGTCCCACAGGGCTCGGCAATCAGCCCCAGCATTTT.

This clonotype has only a few counts. The chain links TRBV6-1 to TRBJ2-6; TRBD1 or TRBD2 may be the D gene (5 bases each). Germline-derived CDR1 and CDR2 are MNHNS and SASEGT. CDR3 length: 16 residues. With 4 bases removed from V and 0 bases from J, the gap between germline ends came to 10 bases. CDR3 DNA: TGTGCCAGCAGTGTATTCGGGGCCTCTGGGGCCAACGTCCTGACTTTC. It yields the protein CASSVFGASGANVLTF.

This chain connects TRBV27 to TRBJ1-5, with TRBD1 matching 8 bases. The ends lost 5 bases at V and 7 bases at J; junction bases unmatched: 10. This CDR3 is 15 amino acids long. CDR1 is MNHEY, CDR2 SMNVEV, per germline (reference sequence). The CDR3 DNA reads TGTGCCAGCAGTATCCACAGGGGGAACGGGCAGCCCCAGCATTTT. It yields the protein CASSIHRGNGQPQHF.

This chain links TRBV6-1 with TRBJ1-6, with TRBD1 matching 9 bases. CDR1 and CDR2 from the germline V gene are MNHNS and SASEGT. J lost 10 bases, V lost 5 bases, and 12 bases had no gene match. The CDR3 runs to 16 residues. The CDR3 coding sequence is TGTGCCAGCAGTCCTCCCGGGACAGGGAGTAAATCACCCCTCCACTTT. Its translation is CASSPPGTGSKSPLHF.

The chain uses TRBV4-3 and TRBJ2-7; the D is unclear. V gave up 0 bases and J gave up 1 base, with 7 bases separating them. The CDR3 is 14 amino acids. Germline values: CDR1 LGHNA, CDR2 YSLEER. The CDR3 loop reads CASSQESRSYEQYF. Here the CDR3 DNA reads TGCGCCAGCAGCCAAGAATCCAGGTCCTACGAGCAGTACTTC.

The V and J genes are TRBV7-9 and TRBJ1-5, with 7 bases lining up with TRBD1. Germline V CDR1 and CDR2: SEHNR, FQNEAQ (reference sequence). This CDR3 is built from 14 residues. The V gene end was trimmed by 4 bases and the J gene end by 4 bases; junction bases not matched to a gene: 4. CDR3 bases: TGTGCCAGCAGCTCAGACAGGGCTAATCAGCCCCAGCATTTT. Translation gives CASSSDRANQPQHF.

The V and J genes are TRBV7-2 and TRBJ1-2; the D gene is possibly TRBD1 (5 bases). CDR3 length: 14 amino acids. V lost 0 bases, J lost 1 base, and 6 bases lay in between. Germline loops: CDR1 SGHTA, CDR2 FQGNSA. DNA of the CDR3: TGTGCCAGCAGCTTAGCAGGGGTTAACTATGGCTACACCTTC. This translates into CASSLAGVNYGYTF.